The rows below give T cell receptor beta chains drawn from one sample of a study of cytomegalovirus exposure and HLA in healthy donors. Clones were read by immunoSEQ multiplex PCR, and TCRdb kept only the in-frame ones, dropping some. The sample consists of 90,000 to 150,000 clones, about 73% of them appearing once. Input material: PBMCs. The origin of the receptors is a young woman in good health and CMV-seropositive. CDR3s include the opening cysteine and the closing phenylalanine or tryptophan. D genes are given only for firm matches.

d_call j_call v_call cdr3_aa
. TRBJ1-1 TRBV4-3 CASSLDTGTEAFF
TRBD2 TRBJ2-5 TRBV5-1 CASSQGLAGGEQETQYF
. TRBJ1-5 TRBV4-3 CASSPSRNSNQPQHF
. TRBJ2-7 TRBV25-1 CASTARGSSEQYF
TRBD2 TRBJ2-5 TRBV5-1 CASSLLVSGGQETQYF
. TRBJ2-5 TRBV2 CATGHSRNEETQYF
. TRBJ1-2 TRBV14 CASSSGLIYGYTF
TRBD2 TRBJ2-7 TRBV6-4 CASSARLAGGHEQYF
. TRBJ2-2 TRBV5-1 CASSLDPDGELFF
. TRBJ2-1 TRBV5-6 CASSHPGLSREQFF